The 32 T cell receptor beta chains below all came from one sample that was sequenced in a study of control samples from healthy donors and cancer patients (dated by TCRdb to 2020 to 2021). The library was produced with the immunoSEQ multiplex PCR assay. In its TCRdb copy, this immuneACCESS table keeps in-frame sequences only and misses some clones. Where compared with another copy, unresolved V genes explain less than half of these, and the others have no known cause. This sample has 100,000 to 150,000 clones in its table, and around 93% of those were observed once. More than 1.5% of the sample is taken by the ten largest. Sequenced material: PBMCs. These TCRs come from a man aged 45-65 years with head and neck cancer.

This clone was seen a single time. This chain joins TRBV19 and TRBJ2-5; a possible D gene is TRBD1 (5 bases). This CDR3 is 15 amino acids long. The germline V gene has CDR1 LNHDA and CDR2 SQIVND (reference sequence). The germline V and J ends were trimmed by 6 bases and 5 bases, with 19 bases remaining between them. The CDR3 DNA follows: TGTGCCAGTAGCCAATCGACAGTGACGTCGGAGACCCAGTACTTC. Translation gives CASSQSTVTSETQYF.

The rearrangement joins TRBV4-1 to TRBJ2-7; no clear D. Germline V gene data show CDR1 as MGHRA and CDR2 as YSYEKL. CDR3 length equals 16 residues. The V end was cut by 0 bases, the J end by 3 bases, with 15 bases between. The CDR3 is CASSQERAGLSYEQYF. CDR3 nucleotide sequence: TGCGCCAGCAGCCAAGAAAGAGCAGGTTTAAGCTACGAGCAGTACTTC.

V gene TRBV4-1 combines with J gene TRBJ2-5; the D gene could be TRBD1 or TRBD2 (5 bases each). The CDR3 totals 14 residues. V shed 0 bases and J shed 4 bases, with 9 bases lying between them. Germline assignment: CDR1 MGHRA and CDR2 YSYEKL. CDR3 in amino acids: CASSQDKRGETQYF. CDR3 in DNA: TGCGCCAGCAGCCAAGATAAGAGGGGAGAGACCCAGTACTTC.

CDR3 coding DNA: TGTGCCAGCAGTCACGGGGGCACTGAAGCTTTCTTT. Translated, it gives CASSHGGTEAFF. This rearrangement joins TRBV12-3 or TRBV12-4 to TRBJ1-1; a weak D match, TRBD1 (5 bases). The CDR3 runs to 12 residues. Deletions cut 5 bases from V and 4 bases from J, with 8 bases between.

The rearrangement uses TRBV10-2 and TRBJ1-5; tentatively, D is TRBD1 (5 bases). The CDR3 runs 16 residues. Per the germline V gene, CDR1 is WSHSY and CDR2 is SAAADI. Trimming took off 8 bases at V and 7 bases at J, with 24 bases between the two ends. The CDR3 protein is CASRGEGQGNRQPQHF. CDR3 DNA: TGCGCCAGCCGGGGCGAGGGGCAGGGAAATCGACAGCCCCAGCATTTT.

This clone appeared a single time. The chain links TRBV5-1 to TRBJ1-3, with 7 bases aligning to TRBD1. The CDR3 loop spans 15 amino acids. Germline CDR1 and CDR2: SGHRS and YFSETQ. The V segment lost 3 bases and the J segment 4 bases; nucleotides outside the gene matches: 7. The CDR3 here is CASSSLRQGGNTIYF. The CDR3 DNA sequence: TGCGCCAGCAGCTCCCTCCGACAGGGCGGAAACACCATATATTTT.

This chain links TRBV28 with TRBJ2-3, with D uncertain. In germline, CDR1 is MDHEN, CDR2 SYDVKM. V lost 7 bases and J 0 bases, leaving 8 bases between the germline ends. This CDR3 spans 13 amino acids. This CDR3 reads CASTLESTDTQYF. As DNA, the CDR3 is TGTGCCAGCACTCTGGAAAGCACAGATACGCAGTATTTT.

This chain uses TRBV19 with TRBJ1-4; TRBD1 agrees at 7 bases. Looked up from germline, CDR1 is LNHDA and CDR2 is SQIVND (reference sequence). Trimming took 9 bases from V and 4 from J; bases not matched to a gene: 11. There are 15 residues in the CDR3. The CDR3 sequence is CARRDSQRFNEKLFF. For the CDR3, the DNA is TGTGCCAGGCGGGACAGCCAAAGATTTAATGAAAAACTGTTTTTT.

The V call is TRBV7-9, the J call TRBJ2-5; the D gene is possibly TRBD1 (6 bases). The germline gives CDR1 SEHNR, CDR2 FQNEAQ (reference sequence). The CDR3 sequence is 13 residues long. V gave up 1 base and J gave up 7 bases, with 10 bases separating them. This CDR3 is CASSLEQGMTQYF. CDR3 bases: TGTGCCAGCAGCTTAGAACAGGGCATGACCCAGTACTTC.

On this clone itself: A read error may produce the germline difference seen at one junction end. Distinct nucleotide sequences in the sample also encode this CDR3. This rearrangement joins TRBV5-1 to TRBJ2-1; D not resolved. CDR1 and CDR2 from the germline V gene are SGHRS and YFSETQ. The length of the CDR3 is 15 residues. CDR3 DNA sequence: TGTGCCAGCAGCTTGCTATCCGACGGCTACAATGAGCAGTTCTTC. As protein: CASSLLSDGYNEQFF. Full variable domain (outside the CDR3, taken from reference TRBV5-1 and TRBJ2-1): KAGVTQTPRYLIKTRGQQVTLSCSPISGHRSVSWYQQTPGQGLQFLFEYFSETQRNKGNFPGRFSGRQFSNSRSEMNVSTLELGDSALYLCASSLLSDGYNEQFFGPGTRLTVL.

This chain links TRBV28 with TRBJ2-7; no reliable D call. Per germline, CDR1 MDHEN and CDR2 SYDVKM. The V and J ends lost 7 bases and 3 bases respectively, with 10 bases between them. The CDR3 contains 12 residues. The CDR3 loop is CASTTGNYEQYF. Here the CDR3 DNA reads TGTGCCAGCACCACGGGCAACTACGAGCAGTACTTC.

This clone was seen just once. The chain combines TRBV5-1 with TRBJ2-7; no firm D call. The CDR3 consists of 14 residues. Germline V gives CDR1 SGHRS, CDR2 YFSETQ. Trimming took off 0 bases at V and 0 bases at J, with 7 bases between the two ends. The CDR3 loop is CASSLDLSSYEQYF. The CDR3 DNA sequence: TGCGCCAGCAGCTTGGACCTAAGCTCCTACGAGCAGTACTTC.

V gene TRBV5-1 combines with J gene TRBJ2-2; 7 positions agree with TRBD1. The trim removed 4 bases at V and 4 bases at J, leaving 7 bases unmatched. CDR1 and CDR2 (germline): SGHRS, YFSETQ. The CDR3 sequence is 15 residues long. In nucleotides, the CDR3 is TGCGCCAGCAGCCTAACAGGGGCGGTCACCGGGGAGCTGTTTTTT. The encoded protein is CASSLTGAVTGELFF.

CDR3 coding DNA: TGTGCCAGCAGCCAAAACAGGGATCCCTACAATGAGCAGTTCTTC. Translated: CASSQNRDPYNEQFF. The chain joins TRBV14 to TRBJ2-1; TRBD1 might be the D (6 bases). Trimming left V 2 bases short and J 2 bases short, with 10 bases between. The CDR3 contains 15 residues. CDR1 and CDR2 (germline): SGHDN, FVKESK. Looking up the rest from reference TRBV14 and TRBJ2-1 gives the full variable domain: EAGVTQFPSHSVIEKGQTVTLRCDPISGHDNLYWYRRVMGKEIKFLLHFVKESKQDESGMPNNRFLAERTGGTYSTLKVQPAELEDSGVYFCASSQNRDPYNEQFFGPGTRLTVL.

The chain links TRBV7-3 to TRBJ1-1, with a weak D call TRBD1 (6 bases). V gave up 5 bases and J gave up 1 base, with 14 bases separating them. This CDR3 has 15 amino acids. Per germline, CDR1 SGHTA and CDR2 FQGTGA. The CDR3 sequence is CASSLRGGKNTEAFF. CDR3 coding DNA: TGTGCCAGCAGCCTCCGAGGGGGAAAGAACACTGAAGCTTTCTTT.

The chain links TRBV7-3 to TRBJ2-6, with D tentatively TRBD1 or TRBD2 (6 bases each). Germline V lookup: CDR1 SGHTA, CDR2 FQGTGA. The CDR3 has 16 amino acids. The V and J ends lost 5 bases and 4 bases respectively, with 15 bases between them. The CDR3 sequence is CASSLWPGAGANVLTF. CDR3 nucleotides: TGTGCCAGCAGCCTATGGCCGGGGGCCGGGGCCAACGTCCTGACTTTC.

The chain has TRBV7-2 and TRBJ2-5; tentatively, D is TRBD1 (6 bases). CDR1 is SGHTA and CDR2 is FQGNSA in the germline V gene. V shed 3 bases and J shed 1 base, with 12 bases lying between them. The CDR3 has 15 residues. CDR3 bases: TGTGCCAGCAGCTTGTGGGGGCGGGTCCAAGAGACCCAGTACTTC. It codes for CASSLWGRVQETQYF.

This clone was counted once. J is TRBJ2-2 and V is TRBV18; 8 bases line up with TRBD2. The CDR3 has 16 amino acids. Germline V gives CDR1 KGHSH, CDR2 LQKENI. After removal of 2 bases from V and 4 bases from J, the junction contained 6 bases not matched to a gene. DNA of the CDR3: TGTGCCAGCTCACCAGCGGGACTAGGGGGCACCGGGGAGCTGTTTTTT. Translated: CASSPAGLGGTGELFF. The variable domain in full, completed from reference TRBV18 and TRBJ2-2, reads NAGVMQNPRHLVRRRGQEARLRCSPMKGHSHVYWYRQLPEEGLKFMVYLQKENIIDESGMPKERFSAEFPKEGPSILRIQQVVRGDSAAYFCASSPAGLGGTGELFFGEGSRLTVL.

This chain joins TRBV7-9 and TRBJ1-6, with D perhaps matching TRBD1 (5 bases). Germline values: CDR1 SEHNR, CDR2 FQNEAQ (reference sequence). This CDR3 contains 15 residues. The V end lost 1 base, the J end lost 9 bases, and 13 bases lay between the germline ends. The CDR3 spells CASSLGQSFSSPLHF. The CDR3 coding sequence is TGTGCCAGCAGCTTAGGACAGTCGTTCTCTTCACCCCTCCACTTT.

The chain employs TRBV6-9 and TRBJ2-1; 10 nucleotides line up with TRBD2. CDR1 and CDR2 (germline): MNHGY, SVAAGI. Unmatched junction bases numbered 10, after V lost 9 bases and J lost 2 bases. This CDR3 region has 16 residues. The CDR3 bases are TGTGCCAGATCCTCCCAAGCGGGGGGGCCCTACAATGAGCAGTTCTTC. Residues: CARSSQAGGPYNEQFF.

This chain links TRBV28 with TRBJ1-5; possibly TRBD1 for D (5 bases). There are 14 residues in the CDR3. Looked up from germline, CDR1 is MDHEN and CDR2 is SYDVKM. V was shortened by 2 bases and J by 2 bases, with 7 bases between the two germline ends. For the CDR3, the DNA is TGTGCCAGCAGTTTAGCGGGGGGCAATCAGCCCCAGCATTTT. Translating gives CASSLAGGNQPQHF.

The chain is built from TRBV6-6 and TRBJ2-2, with 14 bases aligning to TRBD2. V lost 6 bases and J lost 5; bases outside the gene matches: 5. This CDR3 is built from 16 residues. CDR1 MNHNY and CDR2 SVGAGI come from the germline V gene (reference sequence). CDR3 DNA: TGTGCCAGCAGCACCGGACTAGCGGGGGGTACCGGGGAGCTGTTTTTT. As protein: CASSTGLAGGTGELFF.

The chain carries TRBV7-2 and TRBJ2-3; D may be TRBD1 (6 bases). V lost 1 base, J lost 2 bases, and 16 bases lay in between. This CDR3 is built from 17 residues. The germline CDR1 and CDR2 sequences are SGHTA and FQGNSA. The CDR3 here is CASSLGGRSGPTDTQYF. CDR3 DNA sequence: TGTGCCAGCAGCTTAGGGGGGCGGAGCGGCCCCACAGATACGCAGTATTTT.

This sequence joins TRBV6-5 and TRBJ1-5; D is possibly TRBD1 (5 bases). Germline CDR1 MNHEY, CDR2 SVGAGI. Trimming removed 0 bases at V and 5 bases at J, with 5 bases between. This CDR3 spans 13 amino acids. The CDR3 coding sequence is TGTGCCAGCAGTTACTCACAGGATCAGCCCCAGCATTTT. It is translated as CASSYSQDQPQHF.

The rearrangement joins TRBV12-3 or TRBV12-4 to TRBJ1-5; D uncertain. The ends were cut back, 6 bases at V and 12 bases at J, with 15 bases in the middle. This CDR3 contains 12 residues. CDR3 amino acids: CASSNYNLYQHF. Here the CDR3 DNA reads TGTGCCAGCAGCAATTACAACCTTTACCAGCATTTT.

The chain carries TRBV7-9 and TRBJ2-5; D is unresolved. Between the trimmed V and J ends, which lost 1 base and 0 bases, there was a span of 9 bases. The V gene's germline CDR1 is SEHNR and CDR2 FQNEAQ (reference sequence). The CDR3 contains 15 residues. Here the CDR3 DNA reads TGTGCCAGCAGCTTAGGGTCGGCATACCAAGAGACCCAGTACTTC. Translating it yields CASSLGSAYQETQYF.

The CDR3 DNA sequence: TGTGCCAGTTCGGGACAGGGCGCCTACGAGCAGTACTTC. As protein: CASSGQGAYEQYF. V is TRBV12-3 or TRBV12-4 and J is TRBJ2-7; 9 bases agree with TRBD1. This CDR3 has 13 amino acids. V gave up 9 bases and J gave up 2 bases; unmatched junction bases: 5.

The chain carries TRBV2 and TRBJ2-3, with 11 bases identical to TRBD2. The CDR3 extends over 15 amino acids. The V gene end was trimmed by 5 bases and the J gene end by 10 bases; junction bases not matched to a gene: 11. Germline V gene lookup returns CDR1 SNHLY and CDR2 FYNNEI. The CDR3 DNA reads TGTGCCAGCAGTCCTCTAGCGGGGGGAAATAGCGCGCAGTATTTT. It specifies CASSPLAGGNSAQYF.

This chain connects TRBV13 to TRBJ2-7, with 7 bases that match TRBD1. From germline, CDR1 is PRHDT and CDR2 FYEKMQ (reference sequence). The CDR3 runs 13 residues. Trimming took 3 bases from V and 9 from J; bases not matched to a gene: 8. The CDR3 loop reads CASSFDRDTVQYF. The DNA for the CDR3 is TGTGCCAGCAGCTTTGACAGGGATACAGTGCAGTACTTC.

The V gene is TRBV19, the J gene TRBJ2-5, with D possibly matching TRBD2 (6 bases). CDR3 length: 12 amino acids. In germline, CDR1 is LNHDA, CDR2 SQIVND (reference sequence). Trimming cost V 8 bases and J 0 bases, with 7 bases left between them. The CDR3 region has the DNA TGTGCCAGTTCGGGAGACCAAGAGACCCAGTACTTC. It translates to CASSGDQETQYF.

This chain connects TRBV12-3 or TRBV12-4 to TRBJ1-1; D call uncertain. The CDR3 consists of 13 residues. V lost 6 bases, J lost 0 bases, and 8 bases lay in between. In nucleotides, the CDR3 is TGTGCCAGCAGACATACAGTGAACACTGAAGCTTTCTTT. Translated, it gives CASRHTVNTEAFF.

The chain uses TRBV7-3 and TRBJ2-6, with 7 bases that match TRBD1. The V gene's germline CDR1 is SGHTA and CDR2 FQGTGA. The CDR3 loop spans 15 amino acids. V shed 5 bases and J 2 bases; nucleotides not matched to a gene: 3. The CDR3 sequence: CASSPTGAGANVLTF. In DNA, the CDR3 is TGTGCCAGCAGCCCTACAGGGGCTGGGGCCAACGTCCTGACTTTC.